This T cell receptor (beta chain) derives from a study of blood T cell repertoires in COVID-19. Study-wide context: COVID-19 samples from acute and convalescent phases originated in the United States, Italy and Spain.

The assay was immunoSEQ multiplex PCR, and TCRdb's table has in-frame clones only and misses some. The repertoire includes some 420,000 clones, roughly nine tenths of them detected once, and 0.95% to 1.2% sits in the top ten. Participants were placed into cohorts based on the clinical history they reported. The V gene lost 1 base and the J gene lost 0 bases, with 15 bases spanning the gap. In germline, CDR1 is SGHVS, CDR2 FQNEAQ. The CDR3 loop spans 17 amino acids. This clone was detected only a few times. The chain recombines TRBV7-8 with TRBJ1-2; no reliable D call. The sample taken for sequencing was PBMCs or T cells enriched from blood (not recorded which). This TCR was recovered from a man aged 30 to 39 who had recovered from COVID-19. The CDR3 loop reads CASSLEFPHTANYGYTF. The CDR3 nucleotides are TGTGCCAGCAGCTTAGAATTCCCCCACACCGCTAACTATGGCTACACCTTC.